This paragraph covers one T cell receptor (beta chain) sequence. In the same sample, other DNA sequences code for this CDR3. The sample belongs to a study of control samples from healthy donors and cancer patients. V was clipped by 6 bases and J by 1 base; unmatched bases: 4. The V gene's germline CDR1 is KGHSH and CDR2 LQKENI. The CDR3 consists of 14 residues. Libraries were prepared by immunoSEQ multiplex PCR; TCRdb keeps only in-frame clonotypes and omits some of them. This table holds around 150,000 clones, about 95% found once. The TCR was taken from a man aged 55 to 70 with colorectal cancer. The V call is TRBV18, the J call TRBJ1-1; 8 bases align to TRBD1. The sample taken for sequencing was PBMCs. The CDR3 nucleotides read TGTGCCAGCTCCCCAGGGGGCAAGAACACTGAAGCTTTCTTT. Protein: CASSPGGKNTEAFF.